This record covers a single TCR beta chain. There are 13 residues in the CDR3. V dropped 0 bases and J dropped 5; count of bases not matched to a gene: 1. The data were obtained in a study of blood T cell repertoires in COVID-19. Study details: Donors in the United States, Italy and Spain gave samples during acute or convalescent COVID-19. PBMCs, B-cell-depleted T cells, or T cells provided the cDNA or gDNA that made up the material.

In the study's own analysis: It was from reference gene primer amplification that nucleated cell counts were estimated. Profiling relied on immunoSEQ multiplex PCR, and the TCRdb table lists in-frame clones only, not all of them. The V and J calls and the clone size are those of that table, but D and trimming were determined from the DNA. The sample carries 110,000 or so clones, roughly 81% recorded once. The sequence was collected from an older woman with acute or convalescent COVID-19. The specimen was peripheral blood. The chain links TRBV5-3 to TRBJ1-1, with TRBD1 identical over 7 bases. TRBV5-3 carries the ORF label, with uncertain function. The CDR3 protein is CARSLVQGTEAFF. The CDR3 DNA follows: TGTGCCAGAAGCTTGGTACAGGGGACTGAAGCTTTCTTT.